This TCR beta chain was sequenced in a study of blood T cell repertoires in COVID-19. Study-level information: Specimens from acute and convalescent COVID-19 originated in the United States, Italy and Spain.

Produced via immunoSEQ multiplex PCR; TCRdb's table is partial and in-frame only. The sample records some 41,000 clones, 85% to 95% being singletons. V was cut by 5 bases and J by 6 bases, with 20 bases left in between. CDR1 is SQVTM, CDR2 ANQGSEA, per germline. The CDR3 has 15 amino acids. This chain connects TRBV29-1 to TRBJ2-1; D possibly corresponds to TRBD2 (7 bases). The sample comprised peripheral blood. This sequence originates from a human donor in a cohort sampled during active COVID-19. CDR3 residues: CSVFLAALGGNEQFF. The CDR3 region has the DNA TGCAGCGTTTTTCTAGCGGCCCTAGGGGGCAATGAGCAGTTCTTC.